This T cell receptor (beta chain) was observed in a study of PD-1 blockade in classical Hodgkin lymphoma. On the study more broadly: Nivolumab was given intravenously to patients at 3 mg/kg every 2 weeks. Whole-study results and caveats: Lower baseline TCR diversity marked trial partial responders and progressors.

From germline, CDR1 is GTSNPN and CDR2 SVGIG (reference sequence). Trimming cost V 1 base and J 1 base, with 11 bases left between them. The CDR3 sequence is 16 residues long. This clone was detected a few times. Its antigen is undetermined. The method was immunoSEQ multiplex PCR; TCRdb's version includes in-frame clones alone and lacks a portion of them. The data hold about 14,000 clones, with 81% observed a single time. All patients experienced relapse after autologous stem cell transplantation, and brentuximab vedotin exposure was variable. The J gene is TRBJ2-6, the V gene TRBV30, with a tentative D call TRBD1 (6 bases). Sequences were derived from peripheral blood mononuclear cells (PBMCs), sampled at baseline. The receptor was isolated from a human donor with classical Hodgkin lymphoma. The CDR3 nucleotides are TGTGCCTGGAGTGCGAACAGGGTGTCTGGGGCCAACGTCCTGACTTTC. Amino acids: CAWSANRVSGANVLTF. Looking up the rest from reference TRBV30 and TRBJ2-6 gives the full variable domain: SQTIHQWPATLVQPVGSPLSLECTVEGTSNPNLYWYRQAAGRGLQLLFYSVGIGQISSEVPQNLSASRPQDRQFILSSKKLLLSDSGFYLCAWSANRVSGANVLTFGAGSRLTVL.